This T cell receptor (beta chain) was profiled in a study of T cell clones after liver transplantation. Overall study context: Without induction therapy, subjects received standard immunosuppression until 12-24 months post-transplant.

TCRdb's copy holds only in-frame clones and misses some; the assay was immunoSEQ multiplex PCR. The sample consists of roughly 100,000 clones, about 81% of them appearing once. With 4 bases removed from V and 9 bases from J, the gap between germline ends came to 10 bases. Per germline, CDR1 MNHEY and CDR2 SVGAGI. This CDR3 region has 12 residues. This clone was seen a handful of times. Thawed unstimulated PBMCs were FACS-sorted by CD3, CD4 and CD8 into two populations. This clonotype was sampled from a human patient who received a liver transplant. Some T cells may be provided by the graft donor. V usage is TRBV6-5 and J usage is TRBJ1-5; D gene unclear. Here the sequenced sample was CD4+ T cells from blood, taken around 44 months after liver transplant. For the CDR3, the DNA is TGTGCCAGCAGTTCAATTTCCGGGCCCCAGCATTTT. Its protein is CASSSISGPQHF.